There are many counts of the clone carrying this T cell receptor beta chain. The antigen remains unidentified. V was trimmed by 2 bases and J by 8 bases, leaving 8 bases between them. The CDR3 sequence is 12 residues long. Germline CDR1 is SGHDT and CDR2 is YYEEEE. The data originate from a study of blood T cells in healthy people across ages. Study observations and caveats: Observed TCR beta diversity showed a strong correlation with the percentage of naive T cells as measured by flow cytometry. The donors' CMV status was not determined, possibly confounding changes in expanded clonotypes.

Peripheral blood from each donor was collected in a volume of ten milliliters. Every sample yielded at least 6.5 million isolated PBMCs. The second PCR ran roughly 6 to 11 cycles with a sample-barcoded 5' primer and J-beta primers. TCRdb re-called the 5' RACE reads with MiXCR, one entry per CDR3 protein. The sample lists about 640,000 distinct CDR3 sequences, roughly three fifths occurring once. The chain has TRBV5-6 and TRBJ2-4; TRBD1 is a possible D gene (6 bases). The clonotype was recovered from a man in his sixties in good health. Source material: blood. CDR3 DNA sequence: TGTGCCAGCAGCTTACACAGGGACATTCAGTACTTC. Translation: CASSLHRDIQYF.